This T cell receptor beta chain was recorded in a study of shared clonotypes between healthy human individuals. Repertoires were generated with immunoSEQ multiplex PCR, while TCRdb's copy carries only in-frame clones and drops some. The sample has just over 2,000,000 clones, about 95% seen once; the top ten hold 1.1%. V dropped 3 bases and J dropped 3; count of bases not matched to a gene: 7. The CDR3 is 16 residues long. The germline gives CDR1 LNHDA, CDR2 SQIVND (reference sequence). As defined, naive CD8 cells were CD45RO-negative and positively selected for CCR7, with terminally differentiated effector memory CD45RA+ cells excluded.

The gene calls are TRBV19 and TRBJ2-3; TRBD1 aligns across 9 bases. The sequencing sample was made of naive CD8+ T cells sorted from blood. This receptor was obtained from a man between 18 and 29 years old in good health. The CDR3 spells CASSIGTGPSTDTQYF. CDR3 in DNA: TGTGCCAGTAGTATCGGGACAGGGCCTAGTACAGATACGCAGTATTTT.